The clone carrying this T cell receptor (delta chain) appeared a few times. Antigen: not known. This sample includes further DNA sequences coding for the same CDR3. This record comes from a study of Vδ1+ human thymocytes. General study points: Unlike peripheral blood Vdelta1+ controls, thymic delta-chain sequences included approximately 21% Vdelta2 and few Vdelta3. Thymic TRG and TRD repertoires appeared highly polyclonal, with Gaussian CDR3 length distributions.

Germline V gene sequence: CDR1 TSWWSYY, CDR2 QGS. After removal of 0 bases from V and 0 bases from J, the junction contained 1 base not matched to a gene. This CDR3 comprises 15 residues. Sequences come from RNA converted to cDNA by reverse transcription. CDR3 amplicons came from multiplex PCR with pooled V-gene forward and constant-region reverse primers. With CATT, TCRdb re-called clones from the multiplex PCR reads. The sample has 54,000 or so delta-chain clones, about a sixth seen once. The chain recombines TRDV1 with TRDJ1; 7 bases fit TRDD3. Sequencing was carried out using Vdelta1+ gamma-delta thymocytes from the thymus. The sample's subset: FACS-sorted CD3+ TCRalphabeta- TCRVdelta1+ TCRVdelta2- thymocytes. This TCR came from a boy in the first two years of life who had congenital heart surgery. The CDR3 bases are TGTGCTCTTGGGGAACTCCTGGGGGACACCGATAAACTCATCTTT. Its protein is CALGELLGDTDKLIF.